This is a list of T cell receptor beta chains from one sample in a study of cytomegalovirus exposure and HLA in healthy donors. The protocol was immunoSEQ multiplex PCR, while the TCRdb copy is restricted to in-frame clones and leaves out a portion. The table lists some 200,000 clones, roughly 84% of them singletons. The sample was PBMCs. These receptors were obtained from a girl under three years old in good health and CMV-seronegative. Each CDR3 is given with its conserved first and last residue. Each record gives: D gene, J gene, V gene, clone size, CDR3 protein, CDR3 DNA. The D gene is left open where the match is weak. Expanded clones get a size class; other rows say once, few or many, or leave the size out.

>TRBD1|TRBJ2-7|TRBV5-4|few
CASSSRQGASYEQYF
TGTGCCAGCAGCTCCAGACAGGGGGCCTCCTACGAGCAGTACTTC
>TRBD2|TRBJ2-1|TRBV19|-
CASSPGLAGYNEQFF
TGTGCCAGTAGCCCGGGACTAGCGGGCTACAATGAGCAGTTCTTC
>-|TRBJ2-7|TRBV10-3|-
CAISEWDSGSLYEQYF
TGTGCCATCAGTGAGTGGGACAGCGGGAGTCTGTACGAGCAGTACTTC
>TRBD1|TRBJ1-2|TRBV7-9|-
CASSSLTWTGGRDGYTF
TGTGCCAGCAGCTCCCTTACCTGGACAGGGGGAAGGGATGGCTACACCTTC
>-|TRBJ2-1|TRBV7-9|few
CASRPGTRNEQFF
TGTGCCAGCAGACCAGGGACTCGGAATGAGCAGTTCTTC
>-|TRBJ2-1|TRBV10-2|-
CASSELEDFIRGRAYNEQFF
TGCGCCAGCAGTGAGTTGGAAGACTTTATCAGGGGTAGGGCGTACAATGAGCAGTTCTTC
>TRBD1|TRBJ1-2|TRBV7-2|-
CASSAWTGYGYTF
TGTGCCAGCAGCGCCTGGACAGGTTATGGCTACACCTTC
>-|TRBJ2-1|TRBV11-2|-
CASRETVNNEQFF
TGTGCCAGCAGGGAAACAGTAAACAATGAGCAGTTCTTC
>TRBD1|TRBJ1-4|TRBV5-6|-
CASSLTGVQEKLFF
TGTGCCAGCAGCTTGACAGGGGTCCAAGAAAAACTGTTTTTT
>TRBD2|TRBJ2-3|TRBV11-3|-
CASSFGLAEWGADTQYF
TGTGCCAGCAGCTTCGGACTAGCGGAGTGGGGGGCAGATACGCAGTATTTT
>-|TRBJ2-7|TRBV5-5|-
CASSAPPGSYSYEQYF
TGTGCCAGCAGCGCCCCTCCGGGAAGTTATTCCTACGAGCAGTACTTC
>-|TRBJ2-2|TRBV4-1|-
CASSQPNTGNTGELFF
TGCGCCAGCAGCCAGCCGAACACAGGGAACACCGGGGAGCTGTTTTTT
>TRBD2|TRBJ2-1|TRBV7-9|-
CASSDTGTSLNEQFF
TGTGCCAGCAGCGATACCGGGACTAGTCTTAACGAGCAGTTCTTC
>-|TRBJ1-1|TRBV5-1|-
CASSIIQGNTEAFF
TGCGCCAGCAGCATAATTCAGGGGAACACTGAAGCTTTCTTT
>TRBD2|TRBJ2-7|TRBV30|once
CAWRKNYSPGGGARGYEQYF
TGTGCCTGGAGAAAAAACTACTCCCCTGGCGGGGGGGCCCGGGGGTACGAGCAGTACTTC
>-|TRBJ2-2|TRBV9|-
CASSGTGTTNTGELFF
TGTGCCAGCAGCGGGACCGGGACAACGAACACCGGGGAGCTGTTTTTT
>-|TRBJ2-7|TRBV6-1|-
CASIERGGKGDEQYF
TGTGCCAGCATCGAGAGGGGCGGGAAGGGTGACGAGCAGTACTTC
>-|TRBJ1-2|TRBV9|once
CASSVGGGANYGYTF
TGTGCCAGCAGCGTAGGAGGGGGGGCTAACTATGGCTACACCTTC
>TRBD2|TRBJ2-2|TRBV7-3|once
CASSLRTSGSPPTGELFF
TGTGCCAGCAGCCTCCGGACTAGCGGGAGTCCTCCCACCGGGGAGCTGTTTTTT
>TRBD2|TRBJ2-3|TRBV30|once
CACASGGFTDTQYF
TGTGCCTGTGCTAGCGGGGGTTTCACAGATACGCAGTATTTT
>-|TRBJ1-5|TRBV6-1|-
CASSEENYKQPQHF
TGTGCCAGCAGTGAAGAGAATTACAAGCAGCCCCAGCATTTT
>-|TRBJ2-1|TRBV7-9|-
CASSPDGVSYNEQFF
TGTGCCAGCAGCCCCGACGGGGTATCCTACAATGAGCAGTTCTTC
>-|TRBJ1-4|TRBV4-1|few
CASSQDGGGVNEKLFF
TGCGCCAGCAGCCAAGATGGGGGGGGAGTTAATGAAAAACTGTTTTTT
>-|TRBJ1-5|TRBV6-6|-
CASSYGGSGGTQPQHF
TGTGCCAGCAGTTACGGCGGCTCCGGAGGGACTCAGCCCCAGCATTTT
>TRBD2|TRBJ2-2|TRBV6-6|-
CASSYPQRGGPGELFF
TGTGCCAGCAGTTACCCCCAGCGGGGGGGCCCCGGGGAGCTGTTTTTT
>-|TRBJ1-5|TRBV27|-
CASSPGVPNQPQHF
TGTGCCAGCAGTCCAGGCGTTCCTAATCAGCCCCAGCATTTT
>-|TRBJ2-3|TRBV5-1|-
CASSLAVVGGLSTDTQYF
TGCGCCAGCAGCTTGGCCGTTGTCGGGGGGCTAAGCACAGATACGCAGTATTTT
>TRBD2|TRBJ2-7|TRBV5-1|-
CASRMGLAGVSPRQYF
TGCGCCAGCAGAATGGGACTAGCGGGGGTCAGTCCGAGACAGTACTTC